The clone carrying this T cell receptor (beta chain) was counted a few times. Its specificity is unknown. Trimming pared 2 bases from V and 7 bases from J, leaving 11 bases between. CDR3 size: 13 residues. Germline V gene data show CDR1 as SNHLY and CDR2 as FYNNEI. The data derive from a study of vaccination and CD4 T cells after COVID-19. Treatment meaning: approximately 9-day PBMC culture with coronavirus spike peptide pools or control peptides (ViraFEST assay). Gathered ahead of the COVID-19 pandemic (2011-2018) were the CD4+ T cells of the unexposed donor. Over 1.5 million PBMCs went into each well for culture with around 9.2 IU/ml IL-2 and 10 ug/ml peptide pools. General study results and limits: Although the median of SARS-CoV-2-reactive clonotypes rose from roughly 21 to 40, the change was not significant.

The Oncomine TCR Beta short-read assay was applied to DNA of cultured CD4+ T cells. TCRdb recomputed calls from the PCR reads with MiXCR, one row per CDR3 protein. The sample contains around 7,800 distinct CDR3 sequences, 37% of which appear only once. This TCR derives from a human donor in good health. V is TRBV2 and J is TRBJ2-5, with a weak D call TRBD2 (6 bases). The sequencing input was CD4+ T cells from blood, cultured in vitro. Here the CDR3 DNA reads TGTGCCAGCAGTGAATCCCGAGCGGGGACCCAGTACTTC. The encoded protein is CASSESRAGTQYF. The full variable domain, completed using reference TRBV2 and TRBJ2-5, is EPEVTQTPSHQVTQMGQEVILRCVPISNHLYFYWYRQILGQKVEFLVSFYNNEISEKSEIFDDQFSVERPDGSNFTLKIRSTKLEDSAMYFCASSESRAGTQYFGPGTRLLVL.